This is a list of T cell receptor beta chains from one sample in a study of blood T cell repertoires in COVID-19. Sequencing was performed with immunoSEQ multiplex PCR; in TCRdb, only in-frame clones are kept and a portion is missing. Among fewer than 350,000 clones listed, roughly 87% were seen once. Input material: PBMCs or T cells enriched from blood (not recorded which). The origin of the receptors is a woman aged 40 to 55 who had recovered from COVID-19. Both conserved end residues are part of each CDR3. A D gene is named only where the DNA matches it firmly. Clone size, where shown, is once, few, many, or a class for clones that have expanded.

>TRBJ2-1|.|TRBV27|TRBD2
TGTGCCAGCAGCAGGGGGACTAGCGGGACGAATGAGCAGTTCTTC
CASSRGTSGTNEQFF
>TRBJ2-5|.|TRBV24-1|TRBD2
TGTGCCACCAGTGAGGGCGGGAGGGCTAGGGAGACCCAGTACTTC
CATSEGGRARETQYF
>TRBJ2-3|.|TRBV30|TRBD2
TGTGCCTGGGGGGGACTAGCGGGAGGGTACGGACTCACAGATACGCAGTATTTT
CAWGGLAGGYGLTDTQYF
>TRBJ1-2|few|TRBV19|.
TGTGCCAGTAGTCCGAGTACGAACTATGGCTACACCTTC
CASSPSTNYGYTF
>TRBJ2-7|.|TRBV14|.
TGTGCCAGCAGCCAAGGAACAGCCCCTGCCTACGAGCAGTACTTC
CASSQGTAPAYEQYF
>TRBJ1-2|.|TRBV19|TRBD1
TGTGCCAGTAGTAGGAGGACAGGGGGCGCGAGCTCCGATCCAGGCTACACCTTC
CASSRRTGGASSDPGYTF
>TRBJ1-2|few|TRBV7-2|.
TGTGCCAGCACCCCCCGGGGGGCTAACTATGGCTACACCTTC
CASTPRGANYGYTF
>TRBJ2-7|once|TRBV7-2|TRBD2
TGTGCCAGCAGCTTAGGGGGAGTTAGCGGGAGGGCCTACGAGCAGTACTTC
CASSLGGVSGRAYEQYF
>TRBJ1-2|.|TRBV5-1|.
TGCGCCAGCAGCTTGTTCAGTTCTAACTATGGCTACACCTTC
CASSLFSSNYGYTF
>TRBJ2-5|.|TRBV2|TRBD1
TGTGCCAGCAGCAGGGACAGTAAAGAGACCCAGTACTTC
CASSRDSKETQYF